The next 6 T cell receptor beta chains were all read from a single sample in a study of CD4 and CD8 cells across lung adenocarcinoma regions. TCRdb itself ran the PCR reads through MiXCR, one entry per CDR3 protein. This sample yields about 25,000 distinct CDR3 sequences, of which about half are seen a single time; about 50% belongs to the top ten. Sequencing was carried out using CD8+ T cells from the center of a lung tumor. The receptor set was obtained from a male donor with lung adenocarcinoma. The CD4 and CD8 labels of this study may be unreliable.

The chain joins TRBV27 to TRBJ1-4; weak D call: TRBD1 (5 bases). Germline values: CDR1 MNHEY, CDR2 SMNVEV (reference sequence). V dropped 5 bases and J dropped 8 bases, with 15 bases sitting between them. This CDR3 has 14 residues. DNA for the CDR3: TGTGCCAGCAGTCAGGGACCGCATCGCGAAAAACTGTTTTTT. Amino acid sequence: CASSQGPHREKLFF.

Only a few counts were recorded for this clonotype. V usage is TRBV7-2 and J usage is TRBJ2-5, with TRBD1 as a possible D gene (5 bases). The better agreement between TRBJ2-7 and the DNA end casts doubt on the J call. Germline V lookup: CDR1 SGHTA, CDR2 FQGNSA. This CDR3 is built from 12 residues. CDR3 residues: CASSFAGIEQYF. The DNA for the CDR3 is TGTGCCAGCAGCTTCGCAGGGATCGAGCAGTACTTC.

This clonotype is deemed medium-sized. The chain couples TRBV6-6 to TRBJ2-1; D is unresolved. Germline assignment: CDR1 MNHNY and CDR2 SVGAGI (reference sequence). CDR3 length equals 12 residues. The V and J ends lost 6 bases and 3 bases respectively, with 6 bases between them. The CDR3 is CASSLNYNEQFF. CDR3 bases: TGTGCCAGCAGCCTAAACTACAATGAGCAGTTCTTC.

The chain uses TRBV6-5 and TRBJ2-3, with D perhaps matching TRBD1 (5 bases). Germline V gene data show CDR1 as MNHEY and CDR2 as SVGAGI. There are 15 residues in the CDR3. Deletions cut 2 bases from V and 5 bases from J, with 14 bases between. CDR3 DNA sequence: TGTGCCAGCAGTTACGGACATGTAGAAGGAGATACGCAGTATTTT. Its translation: CASSYGHVEGDTQYF.

As regards this clonotype: A much larger clonotype is one base distant, so this may be a read error. The CDR3 is CSATDRQIGGNEQFF. CDR3 nucleotide sequence: TGCAGTGCTACAGATAGACAGATTGGGGGCAATGAGCAGTTCTTC. This rearrangement joins TRBV20-1 to TRBJ2-1; D assignment may be TRBD1 or TRBD2 (5 bases each). V lost 4 bases to trimming and J lost 6 bases, with 19 bases between them. Germline V gene sequence: CDR1 DFQATT, CDR2 SNEGSKA (reference sequence). The CDR3 length is 15 residues.

This clonotype was found many times. This chain joins TRBV11-2 and TRBJ2-7; TRBD2 aligns across 10 bases. Germline CDR1 reads SGHAT; CDR2 reads FQNNGV. The CDR3 totals 16 residues. The J segment lost 0 bases and the V segment lost 2 bases, leaving 4 bases of the junction unmatched. CDR3 protein: CASSLTRTSGSYEQYF. CDR3 nucleotide sequence: TGTGCCAGCAGCTTAACCCGGACTAGCGGCTCCTACGAGCAGTACTTC.